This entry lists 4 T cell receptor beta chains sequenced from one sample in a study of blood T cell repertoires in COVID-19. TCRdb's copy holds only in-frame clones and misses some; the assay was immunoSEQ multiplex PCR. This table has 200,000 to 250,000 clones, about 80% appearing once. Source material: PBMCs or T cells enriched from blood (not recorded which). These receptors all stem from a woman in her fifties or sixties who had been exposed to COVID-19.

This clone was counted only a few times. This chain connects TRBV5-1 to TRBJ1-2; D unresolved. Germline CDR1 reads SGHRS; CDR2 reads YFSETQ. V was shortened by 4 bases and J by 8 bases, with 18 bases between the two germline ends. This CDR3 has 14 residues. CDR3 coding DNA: TGCGCCAGCAGCCCCTCAGGCGGGGTACGGGGCTACACCTTC. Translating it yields CASSPSGGVRGYTF. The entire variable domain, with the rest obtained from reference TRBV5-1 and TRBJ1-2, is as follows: KAGVTQTPRYLIKTRGQQVTLSCSPISGHRSVSWYQQTPGQGLQFLFEYFSETQRNKGNFPGRFSGRQFSNSRSEMNVSTLELGDSALYLCASSPSGGVRGYTFGSGTRLTVV.

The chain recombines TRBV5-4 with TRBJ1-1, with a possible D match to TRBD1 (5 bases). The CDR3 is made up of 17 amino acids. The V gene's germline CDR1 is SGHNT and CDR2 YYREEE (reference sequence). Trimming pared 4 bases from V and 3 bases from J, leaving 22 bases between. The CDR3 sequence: CASSLPRGPGGDTEAFF. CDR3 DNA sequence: TGTGCCAGCAGCCTCCCTCGGGGCCCCGGCGGGGACACTGAAGCTTTCTTT.

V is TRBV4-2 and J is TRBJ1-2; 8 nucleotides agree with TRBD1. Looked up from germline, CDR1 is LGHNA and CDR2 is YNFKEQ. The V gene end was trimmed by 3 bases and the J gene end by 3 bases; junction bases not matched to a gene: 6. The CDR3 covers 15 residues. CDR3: CASSHPQGGDYGYTF. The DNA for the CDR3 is TGTGCCAGCAGCCACCCACAGGGGGGGGACTATGGCTACACCTTC.

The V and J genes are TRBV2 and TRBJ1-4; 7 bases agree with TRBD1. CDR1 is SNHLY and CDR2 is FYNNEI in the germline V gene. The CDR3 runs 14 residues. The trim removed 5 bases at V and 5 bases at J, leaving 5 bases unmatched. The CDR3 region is CASSSTGFNEKLFF. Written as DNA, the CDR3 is TGTGCCAGCAGTTCGACAGGGTTCAATGAAAAACTGTTTTTT.